This paragraph reports one T cell receptor (beta chain). No infections or other immune events were documented during collection. The data were produced by immunoSEQ multiplex PCR, yet TCRdb's version contains in-frame clones alone and is incomplete. The sample lists more than 70,000 clones, 75% to 90% occurring once. The sample is drawn from a study of identifying expanded T cells in peripheral blood. Sequenced sample: blood. The clonotype was recovered from a person between 18 and 75 years old in good health.

CDR3 loop: CSAVEAKGAFF. The CDR3 DNA sequence: TGCAGTGCCGTCGAAGCCAAGGGGGCTTTCTTT. The V gene is TRBV20-1, the J gene TRBJ1-1, with D possibly matching TRBD1 (5 bases). Germline CDR1 and CDR2: DFQATT and SNEGSKA (reference sequence). This CDR3 region has 11 residues. V dropped 6 bases and J dropped 11 bases, with 16 bases sitting between them.